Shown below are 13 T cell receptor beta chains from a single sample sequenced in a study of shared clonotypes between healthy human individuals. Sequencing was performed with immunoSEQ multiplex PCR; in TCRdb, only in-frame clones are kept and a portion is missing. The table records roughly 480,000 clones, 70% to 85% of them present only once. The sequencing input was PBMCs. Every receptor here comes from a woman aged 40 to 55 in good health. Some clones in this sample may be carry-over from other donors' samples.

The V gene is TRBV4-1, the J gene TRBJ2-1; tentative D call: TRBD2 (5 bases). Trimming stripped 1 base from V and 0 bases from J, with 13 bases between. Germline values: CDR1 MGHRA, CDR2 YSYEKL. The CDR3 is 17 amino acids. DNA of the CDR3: TGCGCCAGCAGCCAAGCTTCTGGTGGGAGCTCCTACAATGAGCAGTTCTTC. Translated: CASSQASGGSSYNEQFF.

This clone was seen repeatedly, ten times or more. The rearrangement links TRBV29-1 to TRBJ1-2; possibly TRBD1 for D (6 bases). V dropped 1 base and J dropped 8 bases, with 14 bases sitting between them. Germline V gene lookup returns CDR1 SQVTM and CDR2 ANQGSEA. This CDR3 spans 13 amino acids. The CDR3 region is CSVEVFAQGGYTF. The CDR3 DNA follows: TGCAGCGTTGAAGTGTTCGCTCAGGGGGGCTACACCTTC.

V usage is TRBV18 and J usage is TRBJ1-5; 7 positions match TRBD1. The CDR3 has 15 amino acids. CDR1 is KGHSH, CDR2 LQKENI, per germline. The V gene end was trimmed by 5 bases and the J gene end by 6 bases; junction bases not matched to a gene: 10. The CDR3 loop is CASSSQTGIGQPQHF. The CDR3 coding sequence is TGTGCCAGCTCATCGCAGACAGGGATCGGTCAGCCCCAGCATTTT.

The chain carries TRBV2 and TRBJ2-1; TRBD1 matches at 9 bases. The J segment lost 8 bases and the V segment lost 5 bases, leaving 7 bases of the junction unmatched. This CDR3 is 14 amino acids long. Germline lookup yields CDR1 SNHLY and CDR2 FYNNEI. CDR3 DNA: TGTGCCAGCAGTTCCTGGACAGGGGCCGATGAGCAGTTCTTC. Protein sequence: CASSSWTGADEQFF.

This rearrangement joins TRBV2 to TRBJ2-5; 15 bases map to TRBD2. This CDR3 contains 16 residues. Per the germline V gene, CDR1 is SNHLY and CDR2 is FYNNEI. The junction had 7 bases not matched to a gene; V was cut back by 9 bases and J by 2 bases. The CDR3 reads CASRRGLAGGQETQYF. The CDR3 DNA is TGTGCCAGTAGGAGGGGACTAGCGGGAGGTCAAGAGACCCAGTACTTC.

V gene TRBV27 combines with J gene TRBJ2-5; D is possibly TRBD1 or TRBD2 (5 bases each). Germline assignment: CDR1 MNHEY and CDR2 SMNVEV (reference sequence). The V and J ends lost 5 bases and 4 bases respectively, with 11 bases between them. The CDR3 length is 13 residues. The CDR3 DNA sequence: TGTGCCAGCAGTCACCCTGGGGGAGAGACCCAGTACTTC. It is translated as CASSHPGGETQYF.

The CDR3 loop reads CASSLSSGSADTQYF. In DNA form, the CDR3 reads TGTGCCAGCAGCCTCTCTAGCGGGAGCGCAGATACGCAGTATTTT. The chain combines TRBV7-2 with TRBJ2-3; 10 bases line up with TRBD2. CDR1 and CDR2 from the germline V gene are SGHTA and FQGNSA. V gave up 5 bases and J gave up 4 bases; unmatched junction bases: 6. This CDR3 spans 15 amino acids.

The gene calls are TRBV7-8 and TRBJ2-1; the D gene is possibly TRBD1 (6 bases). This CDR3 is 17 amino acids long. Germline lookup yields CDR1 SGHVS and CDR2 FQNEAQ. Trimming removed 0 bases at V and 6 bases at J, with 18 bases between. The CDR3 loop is CASSLAGAGRGRNEQFF. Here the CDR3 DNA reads TGTGCCAGCAGCTTAGCGGGGGCGGGCCGGGGCCGCAATGAGCAGTTCTTC. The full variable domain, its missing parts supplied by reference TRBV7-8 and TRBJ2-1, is GAGVSQSPRYKVAKRGQDVALRCDPISGHVSLFWYQQALGQGPEFLTYFQNEAQLDKSGLPSDRFFAERPEGSVSTLKIQRTQQEDSAVYLCASSLAGAGRGRNEQFFGPGTRLTVL.

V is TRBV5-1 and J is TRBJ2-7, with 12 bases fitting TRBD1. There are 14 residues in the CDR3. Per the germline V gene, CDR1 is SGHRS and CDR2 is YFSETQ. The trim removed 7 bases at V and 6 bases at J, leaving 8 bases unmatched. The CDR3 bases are TGCGCCAGCTATCCCGGGACAGGGGGCGGCGAGCAGTACTTC. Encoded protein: CASYPGTGGGEQYF. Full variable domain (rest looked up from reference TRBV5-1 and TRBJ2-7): KAGVTQTPRYLIKTRGQQVTLSCSPISGHRSVSWYQQTPGQGLQFLFEYFSETQRNKGNFPGRFSGRQFSNSRSEMNVSTLELGDSALYLCASYPGTGGGEQYFGPGTRLTVT.

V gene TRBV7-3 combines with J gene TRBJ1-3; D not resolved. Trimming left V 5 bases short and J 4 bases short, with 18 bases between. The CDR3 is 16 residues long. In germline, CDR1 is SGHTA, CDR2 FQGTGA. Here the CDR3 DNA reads TGTGCCAGCAGCCAAGGTGGCCCGAGCCCGGGAAACACCATATATTTT. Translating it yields CASSQGGPSPGNTIYF.

The CDR3 coding sequence is TGTGCCAGCAGTCGGCGACAGGGTACTAACTATGGCTACACCTTC. The encoded protein is CASSRRQGTNYGYTF. This chain uses TRBV6-6 with TRBJ1-2, with 7 bases identical to TRBD1. Germline V gene data show CDR1 as MNHNY and CDR2 as SVGAGI (reference sequence). V lost 5 bases, J lost 0 bases, and 6 bases stayed unmatched. The CDR3 length is 15 residues.

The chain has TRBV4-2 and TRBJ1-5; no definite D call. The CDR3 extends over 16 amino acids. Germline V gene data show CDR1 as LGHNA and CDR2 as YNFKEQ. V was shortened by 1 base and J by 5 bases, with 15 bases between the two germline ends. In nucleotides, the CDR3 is TGTGCCAGCAGCCAAGGAAGTAAGAGCTATGATCAGCCCCAGCATTTT. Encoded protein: CASSQGSKSYDQPQHF.

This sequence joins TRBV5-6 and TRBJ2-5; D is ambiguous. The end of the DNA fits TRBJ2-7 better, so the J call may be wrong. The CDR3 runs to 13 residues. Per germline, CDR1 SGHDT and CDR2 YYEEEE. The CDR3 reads CASSSRRIYEQYF. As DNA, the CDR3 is TGTGCCAGCAGCTCCAGACGGATCTACGAGCAGTACTTC.